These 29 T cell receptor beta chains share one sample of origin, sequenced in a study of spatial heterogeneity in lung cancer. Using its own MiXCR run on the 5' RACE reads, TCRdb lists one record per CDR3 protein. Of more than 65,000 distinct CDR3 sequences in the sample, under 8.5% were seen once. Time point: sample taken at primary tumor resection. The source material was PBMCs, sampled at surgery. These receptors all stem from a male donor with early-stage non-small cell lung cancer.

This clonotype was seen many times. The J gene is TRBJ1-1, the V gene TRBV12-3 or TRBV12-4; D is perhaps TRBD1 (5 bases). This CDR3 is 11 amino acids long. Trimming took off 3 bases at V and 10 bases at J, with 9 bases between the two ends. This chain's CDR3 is CASSFDGAAFF. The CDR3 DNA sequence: TGTGCCAGCAGTTTCGACGGGGCAGCTTTCTTT.

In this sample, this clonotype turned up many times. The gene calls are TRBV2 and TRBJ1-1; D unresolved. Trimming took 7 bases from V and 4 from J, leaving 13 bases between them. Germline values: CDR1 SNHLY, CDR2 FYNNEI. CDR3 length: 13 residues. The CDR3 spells CASTGDLTTEAFF. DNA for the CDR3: TGTGCCAGCACTGGAGACCTCACCACTGAAGCTTTCTTT.

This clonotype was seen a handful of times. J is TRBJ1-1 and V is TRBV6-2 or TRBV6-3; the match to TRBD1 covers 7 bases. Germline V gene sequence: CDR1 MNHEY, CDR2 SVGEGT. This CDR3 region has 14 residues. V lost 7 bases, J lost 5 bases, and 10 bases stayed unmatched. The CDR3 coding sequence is TGTGCCAGCACCGACAGGGAAGGTCGGACTGAAGCTTTCTTT. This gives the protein CASTDREGRTEAFF.

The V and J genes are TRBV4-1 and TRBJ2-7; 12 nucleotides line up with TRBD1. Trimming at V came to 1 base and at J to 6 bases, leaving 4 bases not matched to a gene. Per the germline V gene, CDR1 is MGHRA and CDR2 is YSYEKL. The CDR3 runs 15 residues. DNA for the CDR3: TGCGCCAGCAGCCAAGTTGGGACAGGGGGCGTCGAGCAGTACTTC. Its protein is CASSQVGTGGVEQYF.

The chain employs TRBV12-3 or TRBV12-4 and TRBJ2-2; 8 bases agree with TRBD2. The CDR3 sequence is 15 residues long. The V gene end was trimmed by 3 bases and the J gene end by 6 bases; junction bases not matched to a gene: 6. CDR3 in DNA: TGTGCCAGCAGTTTGGGAGCGGGAGTCCCCGGGGAGCTGTTTTTT. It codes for CASSLGAGVPGELFF.

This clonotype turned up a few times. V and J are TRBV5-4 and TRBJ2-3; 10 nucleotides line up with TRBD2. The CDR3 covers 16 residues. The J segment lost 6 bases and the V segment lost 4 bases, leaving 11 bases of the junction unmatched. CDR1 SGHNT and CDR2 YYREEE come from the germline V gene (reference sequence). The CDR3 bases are TGTGCCAGCAGCCCGGGACTAGCGACTCTGCTGGATACGCAGTATTTT. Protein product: CASSPGLATLLDTQYF. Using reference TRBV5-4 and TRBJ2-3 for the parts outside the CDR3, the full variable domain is ETGVTQSPTHLIKTRGQQVTLRCSSQSGHNTVSWYQQALGQGPQFIFQYYREEENGRGNFPPRFSGLQFPNYSSELNVNALELDDSALYLCASSPGLATLLDTQYFGPGTRLTVL.

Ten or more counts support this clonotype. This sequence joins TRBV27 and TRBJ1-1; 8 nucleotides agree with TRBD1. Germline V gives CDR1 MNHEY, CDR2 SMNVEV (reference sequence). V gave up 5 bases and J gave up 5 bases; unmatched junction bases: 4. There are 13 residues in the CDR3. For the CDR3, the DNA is TGTGCCAGCAGTCTGACAGGGGCGACTGAAGCTTTCTTT. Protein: CASSLTGATEAFF.

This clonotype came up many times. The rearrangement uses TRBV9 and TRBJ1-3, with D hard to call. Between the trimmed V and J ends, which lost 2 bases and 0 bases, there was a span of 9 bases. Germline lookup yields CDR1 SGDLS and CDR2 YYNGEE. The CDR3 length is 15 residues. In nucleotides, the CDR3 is TGTGCCAGCAGCGTTGAAGGGCGCTCTGGAAACACCATATATTTT. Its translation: CASSVEGRSGNTIYF.

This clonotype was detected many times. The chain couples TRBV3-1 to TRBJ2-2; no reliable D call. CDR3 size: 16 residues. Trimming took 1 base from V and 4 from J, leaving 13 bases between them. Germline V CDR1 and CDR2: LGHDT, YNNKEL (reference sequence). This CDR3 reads CASSQVETVGTGELFF. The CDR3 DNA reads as TGTGCCAGCAGCCAAGTGGAAACAGTGGGCACCGGGGAGCTGTTTTTT.

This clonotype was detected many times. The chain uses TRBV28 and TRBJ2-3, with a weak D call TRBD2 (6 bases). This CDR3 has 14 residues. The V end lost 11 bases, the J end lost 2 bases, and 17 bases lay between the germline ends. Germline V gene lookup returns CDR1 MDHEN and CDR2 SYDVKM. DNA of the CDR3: TGTGCCTCTAGAGGAGGGCAATCCACAGATACGCAGTATTTT. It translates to CASRGGQSTDTQYF.

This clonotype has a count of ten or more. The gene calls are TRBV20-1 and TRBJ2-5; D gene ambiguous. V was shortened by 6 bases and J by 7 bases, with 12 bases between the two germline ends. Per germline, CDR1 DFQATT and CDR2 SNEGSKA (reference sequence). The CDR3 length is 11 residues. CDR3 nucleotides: TGCAGTGCCCCCGGCCGCGGGACCCAGTACTTC. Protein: CSAPGRGTQYF.

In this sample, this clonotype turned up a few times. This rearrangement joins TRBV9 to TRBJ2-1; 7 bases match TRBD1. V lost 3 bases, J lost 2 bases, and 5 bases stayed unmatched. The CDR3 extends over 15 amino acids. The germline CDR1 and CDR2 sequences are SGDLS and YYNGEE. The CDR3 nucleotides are TGTGCCAGCAGCGGACAGGGAGTCGCCTACAATGAGCAGTTCTTC. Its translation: CASSGQGVAYNEQFF.

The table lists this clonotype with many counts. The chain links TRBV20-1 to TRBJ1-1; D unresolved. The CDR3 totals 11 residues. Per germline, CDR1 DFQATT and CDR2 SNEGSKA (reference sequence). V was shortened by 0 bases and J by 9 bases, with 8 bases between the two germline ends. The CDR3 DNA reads TGCAGTGCTAGAGATTTGGAGCAAGCTTTCTTT. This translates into CSARDLEQAFF.

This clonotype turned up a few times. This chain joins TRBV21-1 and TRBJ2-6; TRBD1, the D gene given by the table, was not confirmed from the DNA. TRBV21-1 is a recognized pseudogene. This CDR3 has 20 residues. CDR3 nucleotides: TGTGCCAGCAGCATTGGGGGACAGAGATTTACCTACTCTGGGGCCAACGTCCTGACTTTC. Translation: CASSIGGQRFTYSGANVLTF.

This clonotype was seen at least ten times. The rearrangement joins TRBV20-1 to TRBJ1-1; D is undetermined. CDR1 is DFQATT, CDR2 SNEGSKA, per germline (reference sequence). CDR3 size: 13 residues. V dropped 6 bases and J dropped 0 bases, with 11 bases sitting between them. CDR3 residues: CSAPAGLNTEAFF. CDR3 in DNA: TGCAGTGCCCCGGCGGGGTTGAACACTGAAGCTTTCTTT.

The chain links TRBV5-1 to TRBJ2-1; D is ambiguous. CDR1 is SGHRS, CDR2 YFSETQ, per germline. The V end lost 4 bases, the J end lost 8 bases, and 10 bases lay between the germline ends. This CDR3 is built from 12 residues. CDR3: CASSQTLDEQFF. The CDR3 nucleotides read TGCGCCAGCAGCCAAACCTTAGATGAGCAGTTCTTC.

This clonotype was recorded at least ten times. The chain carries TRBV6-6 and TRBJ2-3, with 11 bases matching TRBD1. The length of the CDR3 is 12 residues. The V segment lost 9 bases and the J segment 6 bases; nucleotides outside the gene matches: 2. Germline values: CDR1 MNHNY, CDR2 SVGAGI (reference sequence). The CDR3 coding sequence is TGTGCCAGTGGACAGGGGGCGGATACGCAGTATTTT. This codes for CASGQGADTQYF.

The CDR3 here is CASTQDAGGRNEQFF. CDR3 coding DNA: TGTGCCAGCACCCAAGATGCGGGAGGGCGCAATGAGCAGTTCTTC. The gene calls are TRBV6-5 and TRBJ2-1; 9 bases map to TRBD2. V lost 7 bases to trimming and J lost 6 bases; unmatched junction nucleotides: 10. This CDR3 has 15 residues. Germline V gene lookup returns CDR1 MNHEY and CDR2 SVGAGI.

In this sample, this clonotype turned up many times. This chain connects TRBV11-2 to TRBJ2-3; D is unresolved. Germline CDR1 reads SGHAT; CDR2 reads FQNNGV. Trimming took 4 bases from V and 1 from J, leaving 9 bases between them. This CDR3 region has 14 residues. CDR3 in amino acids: CASSYAGGTDTQYF. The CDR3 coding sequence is TGTGCCAGCAGCTACGCAGGAGGCACAGATACGCAGTATTTT.

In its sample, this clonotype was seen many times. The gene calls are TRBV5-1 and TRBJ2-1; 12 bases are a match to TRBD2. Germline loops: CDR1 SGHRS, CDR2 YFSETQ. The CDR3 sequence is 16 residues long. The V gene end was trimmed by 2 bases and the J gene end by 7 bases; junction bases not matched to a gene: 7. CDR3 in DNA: TGCGCCAGCAGCTTAACGACTAGCGGGAGTTTAAATGAGCAGTTCTTC. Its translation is CASSLTTSGSLNEQFF.

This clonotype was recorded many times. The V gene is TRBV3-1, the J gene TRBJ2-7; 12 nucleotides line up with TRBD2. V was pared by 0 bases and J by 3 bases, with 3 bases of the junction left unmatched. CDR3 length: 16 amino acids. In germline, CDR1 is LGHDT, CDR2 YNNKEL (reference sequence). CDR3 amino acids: CASSQEKTSGSYEQYF. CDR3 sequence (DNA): TGTGCCAGCAGCCAAGAAAAGACTAGCGGGAGCTACGAGCAGTACTTC.

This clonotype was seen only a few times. CDR3 protein: CASSPTGFYEQYF. CDR3 sequence (DNA): TGTGCCAGCAGCCCGACAGGGTTCTACGAGCAGTACTTC. V and J are TRBV11-2 and TRBJ2-7; 7 nucleotides match TRBD1. There are 13 residues in the CDR3. V lost 5 bases and J lost 3; bases outside the gene matches: 4. Germline V gene sequence: CDR1 SGHAT, CDR2 FQNNGV.

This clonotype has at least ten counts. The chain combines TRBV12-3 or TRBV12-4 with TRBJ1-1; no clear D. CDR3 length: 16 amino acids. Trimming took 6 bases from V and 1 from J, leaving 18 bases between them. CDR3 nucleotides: TGTGCCAGCAGCCCCCGCGGACCCTTACAGAACACTGAAGCTTTCTTT. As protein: CASSPRGPLQNTEAFF.

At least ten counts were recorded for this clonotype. The CDR3 DNA reads TGTGCCAGCAGTTCAACGGGAGGAACAGAGACCCAGTACTTC. Translation: CASSSTGGTETQYF. The rearrangement uses TRBV7-9 and TRBJ2-5, with 7 bases identical to TRBD2. Trimming took 6 bases from V and 4 from J; bases not matched to a gene: 8. This CDR3 contains 14 residues. The germline V gene encodes CDR1 SEHNR and CDR2 FQNEAQ (reference sequence).

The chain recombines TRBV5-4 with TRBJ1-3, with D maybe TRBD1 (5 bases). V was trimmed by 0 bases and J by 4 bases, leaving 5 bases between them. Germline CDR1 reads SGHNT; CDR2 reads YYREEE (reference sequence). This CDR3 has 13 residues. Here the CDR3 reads CASSLGQGNTIYF. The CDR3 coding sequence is TGTGCCAGCAGCTTGGGACAGGGAAACACCATATATTTT.

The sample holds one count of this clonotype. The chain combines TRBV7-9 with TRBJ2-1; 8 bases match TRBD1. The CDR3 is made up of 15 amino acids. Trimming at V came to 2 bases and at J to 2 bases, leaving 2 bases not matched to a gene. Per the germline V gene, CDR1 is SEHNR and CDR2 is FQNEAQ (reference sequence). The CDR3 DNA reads TGTGCCAGCAGCTTAAGGGGACAGGCCTACAATGAGCAGTTCTTC. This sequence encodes CASSLRGQAYNEQFF.

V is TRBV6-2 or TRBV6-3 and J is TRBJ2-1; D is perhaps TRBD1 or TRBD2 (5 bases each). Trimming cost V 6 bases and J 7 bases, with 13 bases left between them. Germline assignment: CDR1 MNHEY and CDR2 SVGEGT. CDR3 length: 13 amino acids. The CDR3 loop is CASSAWGGNEQFF. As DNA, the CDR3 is TGTGCCAGCAGCGCTTGGGGCGGGAATGAGCAGTTCTTC.

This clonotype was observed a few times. In DNA form, the CDR3 reads TGTGCCAGCTCAGGGGTCTGGTACGAGCAGTACTTC. Translated, it gives CASSGVWYEQYF. The chain combines TRBV18 with TRBJ2-7; D is uncertain. This CDR3 has 12 residues. Germline CDR1 reads KGHSH; CDR2 reads LQKENI. The V end lost 5 bases, the J end lost 4 bases, and 9 bases lay between the germline ends.

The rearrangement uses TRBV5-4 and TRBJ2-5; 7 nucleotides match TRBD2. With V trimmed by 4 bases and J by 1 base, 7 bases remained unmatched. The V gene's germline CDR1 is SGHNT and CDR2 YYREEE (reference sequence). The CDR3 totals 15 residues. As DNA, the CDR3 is TGTGCCAGCAGCCTAGGGCCGGGGGGCCAAGAGACCCAGTACTTC. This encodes CASSLGPGGQETQYF.